A single sample is the source of the 3 T cell receptor beta chains below, sequenced in a study of blood T cell repertoires in COVID-19. Only in-frame clones appear in the TCRdb table, and some are missing; sequencing was by immunoSEQ multiplex PCR. The sample lists roughly 190,000 clones; 70% to 80% were seen once. The sample consisted of peripheral blood. These receptors were collected from a woman aged 45 to 65 with active or convalescent COVID-19.

The chain uses TRBV4-3 and TRBJ2-1; D gene ambiguous. Germline V gene lookup returns CDR1 LGHNA and CDR2 YSLEER. The CDR3 loop spans 15 amino acids. Trimming pared 0 bases from V and 7 bases from J, leaving 13 bases between. CDR3 in DNA: TGCGCCAGCAGCCAAGATGCTGCGTCGCGGAATGAGCAGTTCTTC. This gives the protein CASSQDAASRNEQFF.

The chain couples TRBV2 to TRBJ2-3, with 9 bases identical to TRBD2. The trim removed 6 bases at V and 4 bases at J, leaving 8 bases unmatched. The germline V gene has CDR1 SNHLY and CDR2 FYNNEI. CDR3 length: 15 amino acids. CDR3 residues: CASRALAGRSDTQYF. The CDR3 nucleotides read TGTGCCAGCAGGGCTCTAGCGGGGAGATCAGATACGCAGTATTTT. Looking up the rest from reference TRBV2 and TRBJ2-3 gives the full variable domain: EPEVTQTPSHQVTQMGQEVILRCVPISNHLYFYWYRQILGQKVEFLVSFYNNEISEKSEIFDDQFSVERPDGSNFTLKIRSTKLEDSAMYFCASRALAGRSDTQYFGPGTRLTVL.

The genes are TRBV28 and TRBJ1-2; TRBD1 agrees at 7 bases. The length of the CDR3 is 13 residues. Trimming at V came to 6 bases and at J to 2 bases, leaving 3 bases not matched to a gene. The germline V gene has CDR1 MDHEN and CDR2 SYDVKM. CDR3 region: CASRQGWNYGYTF. The CDR3 DNA is TGTGCCAGCAGACAGGGGTGGAACTATGGCTACACCTTC.